Following are 12 T cell receptor beta chains from one sample sequenced in a study of CD8 T cells in ankylosing spondylitis (dated by TCRdb to the late 2010s). The library was obtained by 5' RACE. TCRdb records Illumina HiSeq 2500 as the sequencer. In TCRdb, the public reads were trimmed at Q25 with fastp and aligned with MiXCR, with productive beta chains retained. One record per CDR3 amino acid sequence lists the most common genes and DNA. The sample table lists 100,000 to 150,000 distinct CDR3 sequences, approximately 17% of them with a count of one. The top ten hold 33% of the sample. Antigen specificity for these receptors is unknown. The paper's findings and limits, for the study overall: A TCR beta motif of several highly homologous amino acid variants appeared characteristic of blood from ankylosing spondylitis patients.

Specimen: blood, either unsorted or a sorted T cell fraction (not recorded which). The receptors here all came from a male donor with ankylosing spondylitis.

This clonotype was counted a few times. The chain recombines TRBV5-1 with TRBJ1-1, with D possibly matching TRBD1 (5 bases). Germline V gene data show CDR1 as SGHRS and CDR2 as YFSETQ. The CDR3 is made up of 16 amino acids. The germline V and J ends were trimmed by 0 bases and 3 bases, with 15 bases remaining between them. DNA for the CDR3: TGCGCCAGCAGCTTGGTCCCGCCAGGGTTGGACACTGAAGCTTTCTTT. Amino acids: CASSLVPPGLDTEAFF.

The table lists this clonotype with many counts. The chain couples TRBV11-1 to TRBJ2-1; 7 bases are shared with TRBD2. Looked up from germline, CDR1 is SGHAT and CDR2 is FQDESV (reference sequence). The CDR3 is 17 amino acids. V dropped 2 bases and J dropped 8; count of bases not matched to a gene: 15. The CDR3 region is CASSLWNRGGSADEQFF. In nucleotides, the CDR3 is TGTGCCAGCAGCTTATGGAATCGGGGCGGGAGTGCTGATGAGCAGTTCTTC. Combining the CDR3 with reference TRBV11-1 and TRBJ2-1 gives the whole variable domain EAEVAQSPRYKITEKSQAVAFWCDPISGHATLYWYRQILGQGPELLVQFQDESVVDDSQLPKDRFSAERLKGVDSTLKIQPAELGDSAMYLCASSLWNRGGSADEQFFGPGTRLTVL.

This clonotype has ten or more counts. No DNA is shown, since the ends of the CDR3 on it are uncertain; the CDR3 is the one TCRdb lists. This sequence joins TRBV12-3 or TRBV12-4 and TRBJ1-1. The CDR3 comprises 13 residues, both ends counted. The CDR3 region is CASSSSGNTEAFF.

The table lists this clonotype with many counts. The V and J genes are TRBV7-9 and TRBJ1-1, with 8 bases lining up with TRBD1. Germline V gene sequence: CDR1 SEHNR, CDR2 FQNEAQ (reference sequence). The CDR3 is made up of 14 amino acids. V was clipped by 2 bases and J by 7 bases; unmatched bases: 6. The CDR3 region is CASSLRDRGVEAFF. In DNA form, the CDR3 reads TGTGCCAGCAGCTTACGAGACAGGGGAGTTGAAGCTTTCTTT.

This rearrangement joins TRBV3-1 to TRBJ2-7; 7 bases fit TRBD2. CDR3 length equals 15 residues. V shed 1 base and J 3 bases; nucleotides not matched to a gene: 6. CDR1 is LGHDT and CDR2 is YNNKEL in the germline V gene (reference sequence). The CDR3 DNA sequence: TGTGCCAGCAGCCAAGTATCGGGGGGAGGCTACGAGCAGTACTTC. It specifies CASSQVSGGGYEQYF.

The chain combines TRBV9 with TRBJ2-1; 12 nucleotides match TRBD2. V lost 0 bases to trimming and J lost 8 bases; unmatched junction nucleotides: 6. The CDR3 covers 16 residues. The germline V gene encodes CDR1 SGDLS and CDR2 YYNGEE. CDR3 sequence: CASSVERLAGADEQFF. CDR3 DNA sequence: TGTGCCAGCAGCGTAGAAAGACTAGCGGGAGCGGATGAGCAGTTCTTC. Together with reference TRBV9 and TRBJ2-1, the CDR3 gives the full variable domain: DSGVTQTPKHLITATGQRVTLRCSPRSGDLSVYWYQQSLDQGLQFLIQYYNGEERAKGNILERFSAQQFPDLHSELNLSSLELGDSALYFCASSVERLAGADEQFFGPGTRLTVL.

This clonotype was detected a few times. The CDR3 sequence is CASSFPGVVDTGELFF. DNA of the CDR3: TGTGCCAGCAGTTTTCCGGGAGTTGTGGACACCGGGGAGCTGTTTTTT. The rearrangement uses TRBV28 and TRBJ2-2, with TRBD2 as a possible D gene (6 bases). Germline V gives CDR1 MDHEN, CDR2 SYDVKM. The length of the CDR3 is 16 residues. Trimming removed 3 bases from V and 3 bases from J, with 14 bases in between.

In this sample, this clonotype turned up many times. The CDR3 sequence: CSTSGAYNEQFF. The CDR3 DNA sequence: TGCAGCACTAGCGGGGCGTACAATGAGCAGTTCTTC. This chain links TRBV29-1 with TRBJ2-1; 10 bases line up with TRBD2. CDR3 size: 12 residues. V shed 8 bases, J shed 4 bases, and the junction held 2 bases outside the gene matches. CDR1 is SQVTM and CDR2 is ANQGSEA in the germline V gene.

This clonotype came up many times. The genes are TRBV12-3 or TRBV12-4 and TRBJ2-5; no firm D call. The V gene lost 2 bases and the J gene lost 2 bases, with 6 bases spanning the gap. CDR3 length: 13 residues. CDR3 sequence (DNA): TGTGCCAGCAGTTTACGGGCTCAAGAGACCCAGTACTTC. This sequence encodes CASSLRAQETQYF.

V usage is TRBV28 and J usage is TRBJ2-2; D remains ambiguous. CDR1 MDHEN and CDR2 SYDVKM come from the germline V gene. V shed 0 bases and J shed 3 bases, with 5 bases lying between them. The CDR3 covers 14 residues. The CDR3 DNA reads TGTGCCAGCAGTTTATGGCTCGACACCGGGGAGCTGTTTTTT. It encodes CASSLWLDTGELFF.

This clonotype has more than one count but fewer than ten. V gene TRBV2 combines with J gene TRBJ2-5, with no clear D. Germline V gives CDR1 SNHLY, CDR2 FYNNEI. The CDR3 runs to 14 residues. Trimming removed 6 bases at V and 0 bases at J, with 11 bases between. The CDR3: CASRALPYQETQYF. DNA of the CDR3: TGTGCCAGCAGGGCGCTCCCATACCAAGAGACCCAGTACTTC.

V and J are TRBV27 and TRBJ2-3; the D is unclear. The CDR3 covers 14 residues. Germline CDR1 and CDR2: MNHEY and SMNVEV (reference sequence). The ends were cut back, 2 bases at V and 0 bases at J, with 6 bases in the middle. For the CDR3, the DNA is TGTGCCAGCAGTTTAACCCCTAGCACAGATACGCAGTATTTT. As protein: CASSLTPSTDTQYF.